A single sample gave rise to the 14 T cell receptor beta chains below, sequenced in a study of CD8 T cells in ankylosing spondylitis. TCRdb used MiXCR to reprocess the 5' RACE reads, holding one entry per CDR3 protein. The sample lists roughly 150,000 distinct CDR3 sequences; approximately 32% were seen once. Material for sequencing was synovial fluid, either unsorted or a sorted T cell fraction (not recorded which). The source is a male donor with ankylosing spondylitis.

In this sample, this clonotype turned up many times. The gene calls are TRBV28 and TRBJ2-4; 9 bases agree with TRBD2. V trimming: 6 bases; J trimming: 10 bases; junction bases outside the gene matches: 13. Per germline, CDR1 MDHEN and CDR2 SYDVKM. The CDR3 is made up of 15 amino acids. CDR3 protein: CASSHLGGRAGIQYF. CDR3 bases: TGTGCCAGCAGCCACCTTGGCGGGAGGGCCGGGATTCAGTACTTC.

The gene calls are TRBV15 and TRBJ2-5; D is undetermined. Trimming cost V 1 base and J 1 base, with 7 bases left between them. Germline lookup yields CDR1 LNHNV and CDR2 YYDKDF (reference sequence). The CDR3 covers 14 residues. The DNA of the CDR3 is TGTGCCACCAGCAGAGCCGCACGCCAAGAGACCCAGTACTTC. Its translation is CATSRAARQETQYF.

The rearrangement joins TRBV6-1 to TRBJ2-7; 8 bases map to TRBD1. With V trimmed by 6 bases and J by 3 bases, 16 bases remained unmatched. The CDR3 is 17 residues long. Germline V gives CDR1 MNHNS, CDR2 SASEGT. The CDR3 region is CASSRMAPGQGHYEQYF. Here the CDR3 DNA reads TGTGCCAGCAGCCGAATGGCACCCGGACAGGGACACTACGAGCAGTACTTC.

This clonotype was counted a few times. The J gene is TRBJ1-1, the V gene TRBV29-1; D unresolved. This CDR3 is built from 13 residues. Germline V gene sequence: CDR1 SQVTM, CDR2 ANQGSEA. Trimming removed 3 bases from V and 5 bases from J, with 13 bases in between. The CDR3 region has the DNA TGCAGCGTTGATGGTTGGCAGACGACTGAAGCTTTCTTT. This sequence encodes CSVDGWQTTEAFF.

The rearrangement joins TRBV7-6 to TRBJ1-2; D possibly corresponds to TRBD1 (5 bases). The V gene's germline CDR1 is SGHVS and CDR2 FNYEAQ. The V gene lost 5 bases and the J gene lost 7 bases, with 14 bases spanning the gap. CDR3 size: 13 residues. The CDR3 loop is CASSQVGEAGYTF. CDR3 nucleotides: TGTGCCAGCAGCCAAGTGGGGGAGGCTGGCTACACCTTC.

This sequence joins TRBV20-1 and TRBJ1-1; a possible D gene is TRBD1 (5 bases). The CDR3 extends over 15 amino acids. Trimming cost V 5 bases and J 1 base, with 17 bases left between them. Germline CDR1 and CDR2: DFQATT and SNEGSKA (reference sequence). The CDR3 sequence: CSARTGGRSNTEAFF. CDR3 nucleotide sequence: TGCAGTGCTCGGACGGGGGGACGATCGAACACTGAAGCTTTCTTT.

The rearrangement links TRBV7-2 to TRBJ1-3; 8 bases are a match to TRBD1. V shed 5 bases, J shed 2 bases, and the junction held 5 bases outside the gene matches. Germline V CDR1 and CDR2: SGHTA, FQGNSA. The CDR3 extends over 15 amino acids. The CDR3 loop reads CASSATGGAGNTIYF. DNA of the CDR3: TGTGCCAGCAGCGCTACAGGGGGTGCTGGAAACACCATATATTTT.

This clonotype was detected a few times. The V and J genes are TRBV6-1 and TRBJ1-2, with D maybe TRBD1 (5 bases). Per the germline V gene, CDR1 is MNHNS and CDR2 is SASEGT. The CDR3 is 13 residues long. Between the trimmed V and J ends, which lost 6 bases and 8 bases, there was a span of 16 bases. This CDR3 is CASRGTRDGGYTF. Written as DNA, the CDR3 is TGTGCCAGCAGAGGGACGAGAGATGGGGGCTACACCTTC.

The genes are TRBV20-1 and TRBJ1-2; 8 positions agree with TRBD1. The germline CDR1 and CDR2 sequences are DFQATT and SNEGSKA (reference sequence). This CDR3 is 14 amino acids long. V dropped 4 bases and J dropped 1; count of bases not matched to a gene: 5. The CDR3: CSAKKDRDNYGYTF. Here the CDR3 DNA reads TGCAGTGCTAAAAAGGACAGGGATAACTATGGCTACACCTTC.

The chain couples TRBV7-2 to TRBJ2-2, with D uncertain. The CDR3 loop spans 16 amino acids. Germline lookup yields CDR1 SGHTA and CDR2 FQGNSA. Trimming cost V 3 bases and J 2 bases, with 13 bases left between them. The CDR3 DNA reads TGTGCCAGCAGCTTCCAGAGTGTAGGAAACACCGGGGAGCTGTTTTTT. Its protein is CASSFQSVGNTGELFF.

The V call is TRBV13, the J call TRBJ2-3, with D unresolved. This CDR3 has 14 residues. Trimming left V 2 bases short and J 2 bases short, with 8 bases between. Per the germline V gene, CDR1 is PRHDT and CDR2 is FYEKMQ (reference sequence). This CDR3 is CASSLRQSTDTQYF. The DNA for the CDR3 is TGTGCCAGCAGCTTACGGCAGTCCACAGATACGCAGTATTTT.

This chain connects TRBV7-9 to TRBJ2-1, with D unclear. The CDR3 contains 14 residues. CDR1 SEHNR and CDR2 FQNEAQ come from the germline V gene (reference sequence). Trimming stripped 1 base from V and 6 bases from J, with 10 bases between. CDR3 DNA: TGTGCCAGCAGCTTAGTTCCCCTGGGCAATGAGCAGTTCTTC. Residues: CASSLVPLGNEQFF.

This clonotype was observed a handful of times. CDR3 DNA sequence: TGTGCCAGCCAGGACAGGAGGAATAGCAATCAGCCCCAGCATTTT. Translation: CASQDRRNSNQPQHF. V is TRBV28 and J is TRBJ1-5; 7 bases line up with TRBD1. Germline V lookup: CDR1 MDHEN, CDR2 SYDVKM. Trimming took 8 bases from V and 0 from J; bases not matched to a gene: 7. The CDR3 is made up of 15 amino acids.

CDR3 DNA: TGCGCCAGCAGCCCAGGACAGGGTGGCATTCAGTACTTC. Protein: CASSPGQGGIQYF. This chain connects TRBV5-1 to TRBJ2-4; 8 positions agree with TRBD1. CDR1 SGHRS and CDR2 YFSETQ come from the germline V gene. The CDR3 sequence is 13 residues long. V lost 4 bases to trimming and J lost 9 bases; unmatched junction nucleotides: 6.